This TCR beta chain was sequenced in a study of a mutant IDH1 vaccine in newly diagnosed glioma. Study information: Once 4-6 weeks had passed after radiotherapy alone, vaccination started, or it started with temozolomide cycles.

Described time point: week 5, during vaccination. Doses of 300 ug of mutant IDH1 20-mer peptide were given with topical imiquimod. Each of the donors came in with new WHO grade 3 or 4 astrocytomas that were IDH1-mutant and ATRX-lost. Notes on this clone: Its antigen is unknown.

Profiled with immunoSEQ multiplex PCR; TCRdb holds only in-frame clones, not every one. The repertoire consists of around 52,000 clones, with about 77% occurring once and the leading ten covering approximately 1.8%. Germline V gives CDR1 SEHNR, CDR2 FQNEAQ (reference sequence). The V and J ends lost 5 bases and 5 bases respectively, with 7 bases between them. There are 12 residues in the CDR3. General study results and limits: Evidence of vaccine-induced immune responses was documented in approximately 93% of patients.

The source is a woman between 35 and 50 years old with glioma. V is TRBV7-9 and J is TRBJ2-1; D is unclear. Sequencing was performed on PBMCs, taken from a glioma patient whose treatment included an IDH1 peptide vaccine. The CDR3 spells CASSLADNEQFF. Written as DNA, the CDR3 is TGTGCCAGCAGCCTGGCCGACAATGAGCAGTTCTTC.